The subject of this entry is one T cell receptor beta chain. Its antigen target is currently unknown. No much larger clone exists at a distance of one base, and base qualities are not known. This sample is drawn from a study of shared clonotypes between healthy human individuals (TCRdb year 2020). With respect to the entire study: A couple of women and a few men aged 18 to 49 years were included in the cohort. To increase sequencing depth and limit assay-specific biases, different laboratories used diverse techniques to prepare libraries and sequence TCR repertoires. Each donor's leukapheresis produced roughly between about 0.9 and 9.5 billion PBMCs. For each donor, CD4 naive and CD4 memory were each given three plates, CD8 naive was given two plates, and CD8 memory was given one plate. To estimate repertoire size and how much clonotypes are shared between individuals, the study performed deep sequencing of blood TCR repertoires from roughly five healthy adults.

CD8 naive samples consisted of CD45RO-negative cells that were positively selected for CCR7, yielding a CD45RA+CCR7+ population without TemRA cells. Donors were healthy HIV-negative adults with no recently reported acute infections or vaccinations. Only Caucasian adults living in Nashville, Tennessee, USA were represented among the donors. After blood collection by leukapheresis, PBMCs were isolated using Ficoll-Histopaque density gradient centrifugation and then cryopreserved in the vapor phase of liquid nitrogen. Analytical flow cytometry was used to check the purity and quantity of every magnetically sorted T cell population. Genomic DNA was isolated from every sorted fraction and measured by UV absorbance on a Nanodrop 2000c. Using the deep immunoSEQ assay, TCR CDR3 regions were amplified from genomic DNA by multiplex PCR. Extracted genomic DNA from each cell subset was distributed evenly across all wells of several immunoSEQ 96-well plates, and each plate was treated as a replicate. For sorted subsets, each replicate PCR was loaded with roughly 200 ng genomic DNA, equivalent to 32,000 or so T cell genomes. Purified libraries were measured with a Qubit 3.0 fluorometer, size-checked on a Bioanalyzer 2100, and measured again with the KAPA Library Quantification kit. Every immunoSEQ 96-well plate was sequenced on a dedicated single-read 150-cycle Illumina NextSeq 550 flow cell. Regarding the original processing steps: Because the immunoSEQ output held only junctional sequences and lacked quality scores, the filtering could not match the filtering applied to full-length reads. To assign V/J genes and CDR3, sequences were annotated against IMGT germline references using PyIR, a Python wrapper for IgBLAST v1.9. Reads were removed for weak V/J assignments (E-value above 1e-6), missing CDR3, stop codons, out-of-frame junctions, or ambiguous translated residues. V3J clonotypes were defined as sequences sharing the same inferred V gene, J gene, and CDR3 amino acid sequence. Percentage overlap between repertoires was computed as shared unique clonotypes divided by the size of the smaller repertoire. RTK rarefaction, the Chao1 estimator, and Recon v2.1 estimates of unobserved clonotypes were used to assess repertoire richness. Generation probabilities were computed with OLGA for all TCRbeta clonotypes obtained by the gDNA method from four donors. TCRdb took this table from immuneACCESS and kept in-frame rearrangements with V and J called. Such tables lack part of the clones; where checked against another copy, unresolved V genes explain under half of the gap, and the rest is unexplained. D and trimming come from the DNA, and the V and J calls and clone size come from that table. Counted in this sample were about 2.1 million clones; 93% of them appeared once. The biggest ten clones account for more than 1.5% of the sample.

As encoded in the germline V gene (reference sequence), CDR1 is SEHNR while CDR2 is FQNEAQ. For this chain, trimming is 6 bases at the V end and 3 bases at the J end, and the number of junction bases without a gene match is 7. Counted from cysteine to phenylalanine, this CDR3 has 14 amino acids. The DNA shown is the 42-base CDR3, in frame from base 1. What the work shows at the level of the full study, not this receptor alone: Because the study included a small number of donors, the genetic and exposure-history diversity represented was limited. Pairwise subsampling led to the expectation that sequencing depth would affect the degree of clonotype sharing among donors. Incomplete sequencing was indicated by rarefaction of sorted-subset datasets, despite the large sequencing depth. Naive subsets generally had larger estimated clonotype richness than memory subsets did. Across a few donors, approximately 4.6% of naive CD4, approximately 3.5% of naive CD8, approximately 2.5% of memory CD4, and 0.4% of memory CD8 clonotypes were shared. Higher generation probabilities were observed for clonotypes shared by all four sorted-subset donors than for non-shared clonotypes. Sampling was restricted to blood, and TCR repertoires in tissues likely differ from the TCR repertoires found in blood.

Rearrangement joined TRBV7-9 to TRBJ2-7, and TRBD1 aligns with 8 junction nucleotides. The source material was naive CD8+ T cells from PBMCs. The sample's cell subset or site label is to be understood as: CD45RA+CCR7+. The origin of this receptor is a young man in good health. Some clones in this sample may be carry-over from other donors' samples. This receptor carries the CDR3 CASSRGRGLYEQYF. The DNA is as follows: TGTGCCAGCAGTCGGGGCAGGGGGCTCTACGAGCAGTACTTC.